This record concerns one T cell receptor (beta chain) sequence. Its cognate antigen is unknown. Germline V gives CDR1 SQVTM, CDR2 ANQGSEA. Between the trimmed V and J ends, which lost 1 base and 7 bases, there was a span of 23 bases. The CDR3 length is 17 residues. This entry is derived from a study of beta chain features in type 1 diabetes. Study context: Analysis included around 100 million sorted cells drawn from all samples. General study results and limits: People with Type 1 diabetes carried modestly yet significantly shorter TCRB CDR3s in all four CD4+ subsets.

Expressed TCRB transcripts were sequenced because the isolated RNA had all been reverse transcribed beforehand. Clones were sequenced by immunoSEQ multiplex PCR, and TCRdb holds only the in-frame ones, with some missing. The sample includes around 310,000 clones, roughly 13% of them seen just once. This rearrangement joins TRBV29-1 to TRBJ2-1; D not resolved. Sequenced input: naive CD4+ T cells from blood. This receptor was taken from a woman between 18 and 29 years old with type 1 diabetes. The CDR3 coding sequence is TGCAGCGTTGAAGGGCTGAGTTTCTGGAGCGTACGAAATGAGCAGTTCTTC. Its protein is CSVEGLSFWSVRNEQFF.